These 27 T cell receptor beta chains share one sample of origin, sequenced in a study of blood T cells in healthy people across ages. Primed by a sample-barcoded 5' primer and a J-beta primer mix, a second PCR proceeded for 7 to 11 cycles. One entry per CDR3 protein, called by TCRdb with MiXCR from the 5' RACE reads. The sample consists of over 1,500,000 distinct CDR3 sequences, about 39% of them appearing once. The sequenced material came from blood. The origin of the receptors is a human donor in good health.

This chain connects TRBV28 to TRBJ2-7, with D hard to call. Germline V lookup: CDR1 MDHEN, CDR2 SYDVKM. The V end was cut by 7 bases, the J end by 3 bases, with 13 bases between. CDR3 length: 13 amino acids. As DNA, the CDR3 is TGTGCCAGCATCAACGACATACTCTACGAGCAGTACTTC. Translating it yields CASINDILYEQYF.

The chain couples TRBV6-5 to TRBJ2-3; D is ambiguous. V was trimmed by 6 bases and J by 0 bases, leaving 13 bases between them. Germline V gene data show CDR1 as MNHEY and CDR2 as SVGAGI. The CDR3 length is 15 residues. CDR3 sequence (DNA): TGTGCCAGCAGCCCACAAAGGGCTAGCACAGATACGCAGTATTTT. Its translation is CASSPQRASTDTQYF.

This chain links TRBV5-6 with TRBJ2-3; D is perhaps TRBD1 or TRBD2 (5 bases each). Trimming stripped 4 bases from V and 7 bases from J, with 19 bases between. Germline V gene sequence: CDR1 SGHDT, CDR2 YYEEEE. The CDR3 runs to 15 residues. Written as DNA, the CDR3 is TGTGCCAGCAGCATGTGGGACGGACGAGCACATACGCAGTATTTT. This gives the protein CASSMWDGRAHTQYF.

The V gene is TRBV7-9, the J gene TRBJ1-2; D gene uncertain. The CDR3 extends over 15 amino acids. With 3 bases removed from V and 4 bases from J, the gap between germline ends came to 15 bases. From germline, CDR1 is SEHNR and CDR2 FQNEAQ (reference sequence). CDR3 in DNA: TGTGCCAGCAGCTTTCTGGCAGAACACATCTATGGCTACACCTTC. The encoded protein is CASSFLAEHIYGYTF.

This chain links TRBV12-3 or TRBV12-4 with TRBJ2-4; D call uncertain. The J call may be incorrect, as the DNA end agrees better with TRBJ2-7. The CDR3 consists of 13 residues. Here the CDR3 DNA reads TGTGCCAGCGCACCCGCTGCCTCCTACGAGCAGTACTTC. Amino acid sequence: CASAPAASYEQYF.

This clonotype turned up a few times. The chain is built from TRBV2 and TRBJ1-2; the D gene is possibly TRBD1 (5 bases). Trimming shortened V by 2 bases and J by 4 bases, and 11 bases separated the two germline ends. There are 14 residues in the CDR3. In germline, CDR1 is SNHLY, CDR2 FYNNEI. The CDR3 protein is CASSEQTGGYGYTF. The CDR3 nucleotides read TGTGCCAGCAGTGAACAAACGGGGGGCTATGGCTACACCTTC. The complete variable domain, with remaining parts taken from reference TRBV2 and TRBJ1-2, reads EPEVTQTPSHQVTQMGQEVILRCVPISNHLYFYWYRQILGQKVEFLVSFYNNEISEKSEIFDDQFSVERPDGSNFTLKIRSTKLEDSAMYFCASSEQTGGYGYTFGSGTRLTVV.

This clonotype was counted only a few times. The chain employs TRBV4-3 and TRBJ2-1; TRBD2 aligns across 8 bases. CDR3 length equals 15 residues. Germline V gene lookup returns CDR1 LGHNA and CDR2 YSLEER. The junction had 9 bases not matched to a gene; V was cut back by 4 bases and J by 7 bases. The DNA for the CDR3 is TGCGCCAGCAGCCTTAGCGGGAACTCTTTTAATGAGCAGTTCTTC. This encodes CASSLSGNSFNEQFF.

This clonotype was seen a few times. The rearrangement links TRBV4-3 to TRBJ2-3; D tentatively reads TRBD1 or TRBD2 (6 bases each). The ends were cut back, 0 bases at V and 2 bases at J, with 15 bases in the middle. The germline gives CDR1 LGHNA, CDR2 YSLEER. This CDR3 contains 17 residues. CDR3 bases: TGCGCCAGCAGCCAAGAAGGGGGGCCAGGAGCCACAGATACGCAGTATTTT. Translation: CASSQEGGPGATDTQYF.

This clonotype has more than one count but fewer than ten. This chain connects TRBV20-1 to TRBJ2-5; perhaps TRBD2 as D (5 bases). V was cut by 0 bases and J by 2 bases, with 10 bases left in between. CDR1 and CDR2 (germline): DFQATT, SNEGSKA (reference sequence). The CDR3 length is 14 residues. The CDR3 protein is CSARDLLAQETQYF. CDR3 sequence (DNA): TGCAGTGCTAGAGATTTGCTAGCTCAAGAGACCCAGTACTTC.

The chain is built from TRBV19 and TRBJ2-5, with 9 bases fitting TRBD1. Germline trimming cut 5 bases from V and 1 base from J; bases unmatched to any gene: 14. The germline V gene encodes CDR1 LNHDA and CDR2 SQIVND (reference sequence). The CDR3 is made up of 18 amino acids. The CDR3 DNA reads TGTGCCAGTAGTTCCAGAGGGTCGGGGACAGGGATCCAAGAGACCCAGTACTTC. Its translation is CASSSRGSGTGIQETQYF.

The rearrangement uses TRBV29-1 and TRBJ1-1; perhaps TRBD1 as D (5 bases). Germline V gene sequence: CDR1 SQVTM, CDR2 ANQGSEA. The CDR3 length is 11 residues. With 6 bases removed from V and 9 bases from J, the gap between germline ends came to 14 bases. CDR3 protein: CSVRGSLQAFF. The CDR3 DNA follows: TGCAGCGTGAGGGGTAGCCTCCAAGCTTTCTTT.

The genes are TRBV5-1 and TRBJ1-1; D not resolved. The CDR3 covers 15 residues. V gave up 1 base and J gave up 5 bases, with 15 bases separating them. Germline V gives CDR1 SGHRS, CDR2 YFSETQ. The CDR3 here is CASSLLGFQGTEAFF. Written as DNA, the CDR3 is TGCGCCAGCAGCTTGTTGGGATTCCAAGGTACTGAAGCTTTCTTT.

This clonotype was counted between two and nine times. The chain employs TRBV29-1 and TRBJ2-5; 7 bases map to TRBD1. This CDR3 spans 16 amino acids. CDR1 SQVTM and CDR2 ANQGSEA come from the germline V gene. V lost 4 bases, J lost 5 bases, and 16 bases stayed unmatched. The CDR3, as DNA: TGCAGCGTTGTTCCCGGGACAGCTCGTTTTGGCGAGACCCAGTACTTC. Protein sequence: CSVVPGTARFGETQYF.

In this sample, this clonotype turned up a few times. The CDR3 reads CSVHEAGTVFF. As DNA, the CDR3 is TGCAGCGTACACGAAGCCGGGACAGTGTTTTTT. The rearrangement links TRBV29-1 to TRBJ1-4; 7 bases are a match to TRBD1. V shed 6 bases, J shed 15 bases, and the junction held 10 bases outside the gene matches. The CDR3 sequence is 11 residues long. Germline CDR1 reads SQVTM; CDR2 reads ANQGSEA.

This chain uses TRBV9 with TRBJ1-2, with 7 bases that match TRBD1. This CDR3 is 15 amino acids long. V shed 0 bases and J 8 bases; nucleotides not matched to a gene: 10. Germline values: CDR1 SGDLS, CDR2 YYNGEE. CDR3 amino acids: CASSVGGNRGRGYTF. The DNA of the CDR3 is TGTGCCAGCAGCGTAGGGGGGAACAGGGGAAGAGGCTACACCTTC. The full variable domain, rest sourced from reference TRBV9 and TRBJ1-2, is DSGVTQTPKHLITATGQRVTLRCSPRSGDLSVYWYQQSLDQGLQFLIQYYNGEERAKGNILERFSAQQFPDLHSELNLSSLELGDSALYFCASSVGGNRGRGYTFGSGTRLTVV.

The J gene is TRBJ2-4, the V gene TRBV5-6, with D tentatively TRBD2 (6 bases). The J call may not be correct, given that the DNA end is closer to TRBJ2-5. The CDR3 runs 16 residues. Germline V gene sequence: CDR1 SGHDT, CDR2 YYEEEE. The CDR3 nucleotides are TGTGCCAGCAGCGTCGACTACGGGACTCGACAAGAGACCCAGTACTTC. Translated, it gives CASSVDYGTRQETQYF.

This clonotype was seen just once. The V call is TRBV7-2, the J call TRBJ2-4; no definite D call. Judging by the DNA end, TRBJ2-1 fits better; the J call may be wrong. The CDR3 consists of 15 residues. CDR1 and CDR2 from the germline V gene are SGHTA and FQGNSA. The CDR3 is CASSLGILEYNEQFF. Written as DNA, the CDR3 is TGTGCCAGCAGCTTAGGTATCCTGGAATACAATGAGCAGTTCTTC.

This clonotype was counted only a few times. The chain uses TRBV20-1 and TRBJ2-7; TRBD1 is a possible D gene (6 bases). Germline lookup yields CDR1 DFQATT and CDR2 SNEGSKA (reference sequence). The CDR3 runs 12 residues. V was cut by 4 bases and J by 0 bases, with 7 bases left in between. CDR3 DNA sequence: TGCAGTGCTACGGACAGCTCCTACGAGCAGTACTTC. Amino acid sequence: CSATDSSYEQYF.

The chain uses TRBV6-5 and TRBJ1-2; D is ambiguous. Deletions cut 0 bases from V and 4 bases from J, with 12 bases between. CDR3 length equals 15 residues. The germline V gene has CDR1 MNHEY and CDR2 SVGAGI. CDR3 in DNA: TGTGCCAGCAGTTACTCGAAGCTGCACTTCTATGGCTACACCTTC. It is translated as CASSYSKLHFYGYTF.

The chain uses TRBV2 and TRBJ1-2, with a weak D call TRBD1 (6 bases). CDR1 and CDR2 (germline): SNHLY, FYNNEI. V dropped 2 bases and J dropped 4 bases, with 14 bases sitting between them. This CDR3 spans 15 amino acids. CDR3 sequence (DNA): TGTGCCAGCAGTGAAAGTACAGGGTTGGCCTATGGCTACACCTTC. Its protein product is CASSESTGLAYGYTF. Looking up the rest from reference TRBV2 and TRBJ1-2 gives the full variable domain: EPEVTQTPSHQVTQMGQEVILRCVPISNHLYFYWYRQILGQKVEFLVSFYNNEISEKSEIFDDQFSVERPDGSNFTLKIRSTKLEDSAMYFCASSESTGLAYGYTFGSGTRLTVV.

The V call is TRBV3-1, the J call TRBJ2-5; the D is unclear. Deletions cut 0 bases from V and 4 bases from J, with 12 bases between. This CDR3 comprises 15 residues. In germline, CDR1 is LGHDT, CDR2 YNNKEL (reference sequence). The chain's CDR3 is CASSQDWDGIETQYF. The CDR3 DNA reads as TGTGCCAGCAGCCAAGATTGGGATGGCATAGAGACCCAGTACTTC.

In its sample, this clonotype was seen a few times. The J gene is TRBJ1-2, the V gene TRBV20-1, with a possible D match to TRBD1 (6 bases). This CDR3 comprises 11 residues. Germline V gene lookup returns CDR1 DFQATT and CDR2 SNEGSKA (reference sequence). V was cut by 8 bases and J by 8 bases, with 15 bases left in between. CDR3 DNA: TGCAGTACCAGACAGGCCGTCGGCTACACCTTC. Amino acids: CSTRQAVGYTF.

This clonotype was counted a few times. This chain uses TRBV24-1 with TRBJ2-3; TRBD1 aligns across 7 bases. After removal of 5 bases from V and 0 bases from J, the junction contained 4 bases not matched to a gene. This CDR3 is built from 15 residues. Germline-derived CDR1 and CDR2 are KGHDR and SFDVKD. CDR3 residues: CATSGRGQSTDTQYF. In DNA form, the CDR3 reads TGTGCCACCAGTGGAAGGGGACAGAGCACAGATACGCAGTATTTT.

This rearrangement joins TRBV12-3 or TRBV12-4 to TRBJ1-4; 9 bases are a match to TRBD1. The V gene end was trimmed by 4 bases and the J gene end by 6 bases; junction bases not matched to a gene: 9. This CDR3 is built from 16 residues. This CDR3 reads CASSSFPRDRDEKLFF. The CDR3 nucleotides are TGTGCCAGCAGTTCCTTCCCCCGGGACAGGGATGAAAAACTGTTTTTT.

In its sample, this clonotype was seen a few times. The chain has TRBV4-2 and TRBJ2-5, with a tentative D call TRBD1 (5 bases). Trimming pared 0 bases from V and 4 bases from J, leaving 12 bases between. Germline V gene data show CDR1 as LGHNA and CDR2 as YNFKEQ. The CDR3 spans 15 residues. The CDR3 DNA reads as TGTGCCAGCAGCCAAGAGGCCAGGGCCCCAGAGACCCAGTACTTC. Translated: CASSQEARAPETQYF.

The rearrangement links TRBV7-9 to TRBJ1-2; D is perhaps TRBD1 (6 bases). The V end was cut by 5 bases, the J end by 7 bases, with 14 bases between. The CDR3 is made up of 13 amino acids. CDR1 is SEHNR, CDR2 FQNEAQ, per germline (reference sequence). CDR3 DNA: TGTGCCAGCAGCCCCTGGGAGGGGGTTGGCTACACCTTC. Residues: CASSPWEGVGYTF.

V gene TRBV7-2 combines with J gene TRBJ2-5; TRBD2 might be the D (7 bases). This CDR3 spans 16 amino acids. CDR1 and CDR2 from the germline V gene are SGHTA and FQGNSA. V lost 1 base, J lost 5 bases, and 17 bases lay in between. The CDR3 region has the DNA TGTGCCAGCAGCTTAGTGGGGGGGCCATACCGGGAGACCCAGTACTTC. Translating it yields CASSLVGGPYRETQYF.